The 17 T cell receptor beta chains listed next were all sequenced from one sample in a study of glioma-infiltrating T cells. Using RNA template, CDR3s of TCR alpha and beta were amplified with iRepertoire arm-PCR. A single record per CDR3 protein comes from TCRdb applying MiXCR to the multiplex PCR reads. Of approximately 88,000 distinct CDR3 sequences in the sample, approximately 22% were seen once. Sequencing was carried out using glioma tissue, nonneoplastic brain tissue, or PBMCs (not recorded which). Receptors were obtained from a human donor with low-grade glioma or glioblastoma, undergoing nonglioma brain surgery, or in good health (not recorded which).

This clonotype has a count of ten or more. V usage is TRBV20-1 and J usage is TRBJ2-3; no firm D call. The length of the CDR3 is 12 residues. The germline V gene encodes CDR1 DFQATT and CDR2 SNEGSKA (reference sequence). Trimming shortened V by 6 bases and J by 2 bases, and 9 bases separated the two germline ends. CDR3 nucleotide sequence: TGCAGTGCCTCGGAGCCCACAGATACGCAGTATTTT. Translated: CSASEPTDTQYF.

This clonotype came up many times. The chain uses TRBV25-1 and TRBJ2-1; D might be TRBD1 (5 bases). The CDR3 has 18 amino acids. The ends were cut back, 3 bases at V and 0 bases at J, with 18 bases in the middle. Germline values: CDR1 MGHDK, CDR2 SYGVNS. The CDR3 region is CASSEIRFIDSSYNEQFF. The CDR3 DNA reads TGTGCCAGCAGTGAGATTAGATTTATAGACAGCTCCTACAATGAGCAGTTCTTC.

About this clonotype: Likely a read error: the CDR3 ends without its conserved phenylalanine or tryptophan. The V and J genes are TRBV27 and TRBJ1-1, with no clear D. Germline V gene sequence: CDR1 MNHEY, CDR2 SMNVEV (reference sequence). CDR3 length equals 13 residues. The CDR3 nucleotides read TGTGCCAGCAGTTATGATATGGGCACTAAAGCTTTCCTT. This gives the protein CASSYDMGTKAFL.

This rearrangement joins TRBV20-1 to TRBJ1-1, with 7 positions matching TRBD1. Germline loops: CDR1 DFQATT, CDR2 SNEGSKA (reference sequence). Trimming at V came to 2 bases and at J to 5 bases, leaving 20 bases not matched to a gene. The CDR3 contains 18 residues. The CDR3 reads CSARLVTGIFWVNTEAFF. The CDR3 DNA is TGCAGTGCTAGACTCGTGACAGGGATATTCTGGGTAAATACTGAAGCTTTCTTT.

The genes are TRBV12-3 or TRBV12-4 and TRBJ2-2, with 7 bases identical to TRBD2. Trimming at V came to 10 bases and at J to 5 bases, leaving 1 base not matched to a gene. The CDR3 is 11 amino acids. CDR3 in DNA: TGTGCCACCGGGGGGACCGGGGAGCTGTTTTTT. It codes for CATGGTGELFF.

In this sample, this clonotype turned up many times. This chain uses TRBV7-6 with TRBJ1-6; 7 bases align to TRBD1. CDR3 length: 15 residues. V trimming: 2 bases; J trimming: 6 bases; junction bases outside the gene matches: 4. Per germline, CDR1 SGHVS and CDR2 FNYEAQ. The CDR3 bases are TGTGCCAGCAGCTTATCGACAGGGCTTAATTCACCCCTCCACTTT. This sequence encodes CASSLSTGLNSPLHF. Full variable domain (missing parts from reference TRBV7-6 and TRBJ1-6): GAGVSQSPRYKVTKRGQDVALRCDPISGHVSLYWYRQALGQGPEFLTYFNYEAQQDKSGLPNDRFSAERPEGSISTLTIQRTEQRDSAMYRCASSLSTGLNSPLHFGNGTRLTVT.

This clonotype has a handful of counts. This sequence joins TRBV7-8 and TRBJ2-7; a possible D gene is TRBD1 (7 bases). There are 16 residues in the CDR3. V was pared by 1 base and J by 3 bases, with 16 bases between. The germline gives CDR1 SGHVS, CDR2 FQNEAQ. The CDR3 DNA is TGTGCCAGCAGCTTAGAGGGCGGGACAGAGCTCTACGAGCAGTACTTC. It yields the protein CASSLEGGTELYEQYF.

This clonotype was seen repeatedly, ten times or more. The chain recombines TRBV6-1 with TRBJ2-7; 11 bases align to TRBD2. CDR3 length: 14 amino acids. The trim removed 5 bases at V and 3 bases at J, leaving 3 bases unmatched. The V gene's germline CDR1 is MNHNS and CDR2 SASEGT. The CDR3 sequence is CASSPGTSGYEQYF. The CDR3 DNA sequence: TGTGCCAGCAGTCCCGGGACTAGCGGCTACGAGCAGTACTTC.

This clonotype was picked up many times. The chain carries TRBV28 and TRBJ2-1; TRBD2 matches 8 bases. Losses at the gene ends were 1 base for V and 5 bases for J; bases not matched to a gene: 13. Germline-derived CDR1 and CDR2 are MDHEN and SYDVKM. This CDR3 has 18 amino acids. The CDR3 region has the DNA TGTGCCAGCAGTTTATACGGGGGAAGGCGGGGGGCCCACAATGAGCAGTTCTTC. Its protein is CASSLYGGRRGAHNEQFF.

This clonotype was seen at least ten times. The chain joins TRBV7-9 to TRBJ2-3, with D possibly being TRBD1 (5 bases). Germline V CDR1 and CDR2: SEHNR, FQNEAQ (reference sequence). CDR3 length: 14 residues. V dropped 5 bases and J dropped 0 bases, with 9 bases sitting between them. CDR3 DNA: TGTGCCAGCAGCCCTAGACAGAGCACAGATACGCAGTATTTT. Translated: CASSPRQSTDTQYF.

A note on this clonotype: A much larger clone sits a single nucleotide away, making a read error possible. A read error is likely, as this CDR3 ends without the conserved phenylalanine or tryptophan. The chain couples TRBV29-1 to TRBJ1-2; D ambiguous. Trimming left V 2 bases short and J 3 bases short, with 10 bases between. This CDR3 comprises 13 residues. Germline V lookup: CDR1 SQVTM, CDR2 ANQGSEA. The chain's CDR3 is CSVEFLNYYGYTS. The CDR3 coding sequence is TGCAGCGTTGAATTCCTAAACTACTATGGCTACACCTCC.

As DNA, the CDR3 is TGTGCCAGCAGCTTGGGGGACAGGGATACGCAGTATTTT. Its translation: CASSLGDRDTQYF. V and J are TRBV5-4 and TRBJ2-3; TRBD1 aligns across 8 bases. The length of the CDR3 is 13 residues. After removal of 0 bases from V and 6 bases from J, the junction contained 0 bases not matched to a gene. Germline-derived CDR1 and CDR2 are SGHNT and YYREEE (reference sequence). Drawing the rest from reference TRBV5-4 and TRBJ2-3, the complete variable domain is ETGVTQSPTHLIKTRGQQVTLRCSSQSGHNTVSWYQQALGQGPQFIFQYYREEENGRGNFPPRFSGLQFPNYSSELNVNALELDDSALYLCASSLGDRDTQYFGPGTRLTVL.

The rearrangement uses TRBV9 and TRBJ2-5; the match to TRBD1 covers 8 bases. The length of the CDR3 is 15 residues. Germline V CDR1 and CDR2: SGDLS, YYNGEE. The ends lost 0 bases at V and 5 bases at J; junction bases unmatched: 6. The CDR3 DNA reads as TGTGCCAGCAGCGTAGCAGGACAGGGAGGCGAGACCCAGTACTTC. It yields the protein CASSVAGQGGETQYF.

On this clonotype: A read error is possible here, since a much larger clone lies one base away. V and J are TRBV11-2 and TRBJ2-7; 9 bases map to TRBD1. Germline assignment: CDR1 SGHAT and CDR2 FQNNGV. The CDR3 is 15 amino acids. V shed 5 bases, J shed 2 bases, and the junction held 7 bases outside the gene matches. The CDR3 region is CASSPRDRVPYEQYF. As DNA, the CDR3 is TGTGCCAGCAGCCCCCGGGACAGGGTCCCCTACGAGCAGTACTTC. The complete variable domain, with remaining parts taken from reference TRBV11-2 and TRBJ2-7, reads EAGVAQSPRYKIIEKRQSVAFWCNPISGHATLYWYQQILGQGPKLLIQFQNNGVVDDSQLPKDRFSAERLKGVDSTLKIQPAKLEDSAVYLCASSPRDRVPYEQYFGPGTRLTVT.

This clonotype has a count of ten or more. The chain employs TRBV19 and TRBJ2-1; 8 nucleotides agree with TRBD2. This CDR3 is 14 amino acids long. Losses at the gene ends were 8 bases for V and 3 bases for J; bases not matched to a gene: 6. CDR1 LNHDA and CDR2 SQIVND come from the germline V gene (reference sequence). CDR3 sequence: CASATSAGYNEQFF. Written as DNA, the CDR3 is TGTGCCAGTGCGACTAGCGCAGGCTACAATGAGCAGTTCTTC.

There are many counts of this clonotype. The chain links TRBV7-2 to TRBJ2-5; a weak D match, TRBD1 (6 bases). The V end was cut by 5 bases, the J end by 4 bases, with 14 bases between. The CDR3 is 14 residues long. CDR1 is SGHTA and CDR2 is FQGNSA in the germline V gene. CDR3: CASSGYRVGETQYF. CDR3 bases: TGTGCCAGCAGCGGTTACAGGGTTGGAGAGACCCAGTACTTC.

The chain has TRBV27 and TRBJ1-4, with D possibly TRBD1 on 6 matching bases. The CDR3 length is 14 residues. Germline CDR1 is MNHEY and CDR2 is SMNVEV (reference sequence). This CDR3 is CVSSLRGTNEKLFF. The CDR3 DNA is TGTGTTAGCAGTTTGAGGGGGACTAATGAAAAACTGTTTTTT.